This TCR beta chain was obtained from a study of T cells after yellow fever vaccination (dated by TCRdb to 2018 to 2020). With respect to the entire study: The SMART-Seq v4 Ultra Low Input RNA kit was used to prepare libraries from fractions with low cell numbers. To follow T-cell clones before and after primary and booster YFV17D yellow fever vaccination, bulk TCR alpha and beta repertoires were sequenced over time. Two healthy male donors, one aged 18 to 30 and one aged 30 to 40 years, were included in the cohort. Blood was drawn at multiple timepoints before and after primary and secondary immunization, with bulk PBMC replicates and cell subsets isolated. What the research found in general, with its limitations: Compared with the primary T-cell response, the secondary T-cell response was weaker but faster, peaking on day 5 rather than day 15. Because the study included only two donors, the extent to which the findings can be generalized is limited. A small share of clonotypes occurred in both CD4 and CD8 compartments, likely arising from convergent recombination. After the booster, most of the clones that had expanded following primary vaccination were detected again (approximately 96% of CD4 and around 88% of CD8), which suggests that memory was broadly maintained. Computational filtering was needed because FACS-sorted repertoires could contain abundant contaminating clonotypes from the bulk population.

TCR cDNA was synthesized by 5'RACE template switching, through which a universal primer site and unique molecular identifiers were introduced. cDNA synthesis was primed from both the TCR alpha and TCR beta constant segments. Libraries were amplified in two PCR steps, with sample barcodes and sequencing adapters added in the second step. Sequencing of the libraries was done on either Illumina HiSeq 2500 (2x100 bp) or NovaSeq (2x150 bp). The published analysis was carried out like this. MIGEC handled demultiplexing of reads and collapsing into UMI consensus sequences, while MiXCR performed V(D)J alignment. Clonotypes responding to the vaccine were identified with edgeR on replicate PBMC samples, with the criteria of FDR below 0.01 and a log2 fold change above 5 up to day 15. CD4 or CD8 identity was assigned to each bulk clonotype according to whether the clonotype was present at higher abundance in the sequenced CD4 repertoire or the sequenced CD8 repertoire. TCRdb redid the processing of the public reads, applying fastp at Q25 and MiXCR, and retained in-frame beta chains. Rows are combined by CDR3 protein, so each entry shows the most common genes and DNA. What appears here as the V and J calls and clone size reflects TCRdb's work, not the paper's. This sample lists some 600,000 distinct CDR3 sequences; 17% were detected once. Together, the top ten hold 15% to 20% of the sample.

The germline V gene encodes CDR1 SGHAT and CDR2 FQNNGV. The CDR3 measures 15 amino acids from cysteine to phenylalanine. The kept DNA is CDR3 alone, 45 bases in frame from the first base. The junction shows trimming of 4 bases on V and 2 bases on J, and the gene matches do not reach 5 bases of it. The table lists this clonotype with a few counts. Its antigen has not been determined. Nothing much larger sits one base from this clone, and base qualities are not available. The treatment or condition label, as the study defines it: live attenuated yellow fever vaccine strain. At each blood-draw timepoint, two biological replicates of bulk PBMCs were collected. A standard Ficoll-Paque protocol was used to isolate PBMCs from peripheral blood. TriZol was used to extract RNA from bulk PBMCs, CD4 and CD8 fractions, and dextramer-positive and dextramer-negative fractions.

The sequence joins TRBV11-2 to TRBJ2-1; TRBD2 matches 7 bases in the middle. The clonotype comes from a man aged 18 to 29 who received the YFV17D yellow fever vaccine. The sample here was PBMCs, taken about 5 days after the first yellow fever vaccination. At the DNA level, the sequence is TGTGCCAGCAGCTCGTGGGGGGGTACCTACAATGAGCAGTTCTTC. Translated, it gives CASSSWGGTYNEQFF.